The 3 T cell receptor beta chains below were found in one sample sequenced in a study of T cells in Graves' hyperthyroidism and ophthalmopathy. What was amplified from RNA transcripts were TCR beta CDR3 regions. A first-round RT-PCR of the TCR CDR3 used the HTBI primer set. TCRdb re-derived calls from the multiplex PCR reads in MiXCR, one entry per CDR3 protein. This sample has roughly 300,000 distinct CDR3 sequences, with 20% to 30% found just once. Material for sequencing was blood. The source of these receptors is a man in his forties or fifties with Graves' hyperthyroidism that later progressed to Graves' ophthalmopathy.

The sample holds many counts of this clonotype. The chain couples TRBV7-2 to TRBJ2-2; D possibly uses TRBD1 or TRBD2 (5 bases each). Trimming took off 5 bases at V and 2 bases at J, with 15 bases between the two ends. The CDR3 runs to 16 residues. Germline V CDR1 and CDR2: SGHTA, FQGNSA. CDR3 sequence: CASSRTGTPNTGELFF. CDR3 coding DNA: TGTGCCAGCAGCCGAACCGGGACGCCTAACACCGGGGAGCTGTTTTTT. The variable domain in full, completed from reference TRBV7-2 and TRBJ2-2, reads GAGVSQSPSNKVTEKGKDVELRCDPISGHTALYWYRQSLGQGLEFLIYFQGNSAPDKSGLPSDRFSAERTGGSVSTLTIQRTQQEDSAVYLCASSRTGTPNTGELFFGEGSRLTVL.

This clonotype was picked up many times. V and J are TRBV6-5 and TRBJ2-5, with 10 bases aligning to TRBD1. CDR3 length: 16 residues. Germline CDR1 is MNHEY and CDR2 is SVGAGI. The V segment lost 9 bases and the J segment 2 bases; nucleotides outside the gene matches: 12. CDR3 bases: TGTGCCAGTGACAGGGGGCGACTAGCTCGGCAAGAGACCCAGTACTTC. Protein product: CASDRGRLARQETQYF.

This clonotype was recorded at least ten times. The genes are TRBV5-1 and TRBJ2-7; the match to TRBD2 covers 11 bases. In germline, CDR1 is SGHRS, CDR2 YFSETQ. The V gene end was trimmed by 1 base and the J gene end by 0 bases; junction bases not matched to a gene: 12. The CDR3 is 19 amino acids. The CDR3 bases are TGCGCCAGCAGCTTGAGGGCCCGCTCCGGGACTAGCGGCTCCTACGAGCAGTACTTC. As protein: CASSLRARSGTSGSYEQYF.